The present TCR beta chain was sequenced within a study of blood T cell repertoires in COVID-19. Study in general: COVID-19 samples collected from the United States, Italy and Spain covered acute and convalescent phases.

As processed by the authors: Amplification from reference gene primers served as the basis for estimated nucleated cell counts. The assay was immunoSEQ multiplex PCR, and TCRdb's table has in-frame clones only and misses some. V, J and clone size are those of that table, while D and trimming were read from the DNA. In the table there are more than 90,000 clones, about 88% of which are singletons. What was sequenced was peripheral blood. The TCR comes from a man aged 35-49 years with acute or convalescent COVID-19.

The CDR3 DNA reads TGTGCCAGCAGCTTTGACAGGGATGGTGGCTACACCTTC. Translated: CASSFDRDGGYTF. The chain is built from TRBV5-6 and TRBJ1-2; 7 bases match TRBD1. The germline gives CDR1 SGHDT, CDR2 YYEEEE. V dropped 2 bases and J dropped 7; count of bases not matched to a gene: 5. The CDR3 extends over 13 amino acids.